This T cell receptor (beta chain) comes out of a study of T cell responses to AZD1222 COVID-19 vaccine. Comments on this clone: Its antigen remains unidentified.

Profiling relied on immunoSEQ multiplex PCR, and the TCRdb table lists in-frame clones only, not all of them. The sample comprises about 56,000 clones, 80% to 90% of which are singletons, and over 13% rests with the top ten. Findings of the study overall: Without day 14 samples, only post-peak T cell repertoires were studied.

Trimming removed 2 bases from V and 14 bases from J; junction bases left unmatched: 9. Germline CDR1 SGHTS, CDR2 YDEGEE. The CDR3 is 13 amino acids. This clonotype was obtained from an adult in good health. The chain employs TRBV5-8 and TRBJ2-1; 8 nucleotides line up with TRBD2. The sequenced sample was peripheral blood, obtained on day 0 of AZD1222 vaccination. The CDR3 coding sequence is TGTGCCAGCAGCTTAGAGCGGGGGAGAGTGGAGTTCTTC. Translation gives CASSLERGRVEFF.